The 9 T cell receptor beta chains below come from one sample, sequenced in a study of response to subunit inactivated influenza vaccine. TCRdb independently ran MiXCR on the RT-PCR reads; one entry per CDR3 protein. The sample includes 650,000 to 700,000 distinct CDR3 sequences, 15% to 18% seen only once; the top ten take 11%. The sequences come from PBMCs from blood, collected roughly 12 days after vaccination. The source is a man aged 50 to 59 who received an inactivated influenza vaccine.

This clonotype has a count of ten or more. The chain has TRBV12-3 or TRBV12-4 and TRBJ2-7, with D possibly matching TRBD1 (6 bases). The V end lost 5 bases, the J end lost 3 bases, and 11 bases lay between the germline ends. The CDR3 has 13 residues. CDR3 in amino acids: CASSAGAVYEQYF. Here the CDR3 DNA reads TGTGCCAGCAGTGCAGGGGCGGTCTACGAGCAGTACTTC.

The V gene is TRBV4-2, the J gene TRBJ1-1; D is uncertain. V was cut by 0 bases and J by 0 bases, with 11 bases left in between. The CDR3 runs to 16 residues. In germline, CDR1 is LGHNA, CDR2 YNFKEQ. The CDR3 protein is CASSQDGETMNTEAFF. CDR3 DNA sequence: TGTGCCAGCAGCCAAGACGGGGAAACTATGAACACTGAAGCTTTCTTT.

This clonotype was recorded many times. The chain's CDR3 is CAISESPGGTEAFF. Here the CDR3 DNA reads TGTGCCATCAGTGAGTCTCCAGGGGGGACTGAAGCTTTCTTT. This rearrangement joins TRBV10-3 to TRBJ1-1; 7 bases match TRBD1. The CDR3 runs to 14 residues. Unmatched junction bases numbered 3, after V lost 0 bases and J lost 5 bases. The germline V gene encodes CDR1 ENHRY and CDR2 SYGVKD.

This chain links TRBV19 with TRBJ2-7, with D perhaps assigned TRBD1 or TRBD2 (5 bases each). With 3 bases removed from V and 2 bases from J, the gap between germline ends came to 20 bases. This CDR3 is 17 amino acids long. The germline gives CDR1 LNHDA, CDR2 SQIVND (reference sequence). CDR3 protein: CASSIRSGHLGPYEQYF. The CDR3 DNA reads TGTGCCAGTAGTATTCGATCGGGGCATCTTGGGCCCTACGAGCAGTACTTC.

With respect to this clonotype: This may be a read error, as it is one base from a much larger clone. This chain links TRBV5-6 with TRBJ1-1; D may be TRBD1 (5 bases). The CDR3 totals 12 residues. CDR1 and CDR2 from the germline V gene are SGHDT and YYEEEE. V was shortened by 2 bases and J by 6 bases, with 8 bases between the two germline ends. This CDR3 reads CASSFGGSEAFF. CDR3 coding DNA: TGTGCCAGCAGCTTCGGGGGGTCTGAAGCTTTCTTT.

This clonotype was picked up a small number of times. V is TRBV7-3 and J is TRBJ2-7, with D unresolved. Looked up from germline, CDR1 is SGHTA and CDR2 is FQGTGA. The V gene lost 2 bases and the J gene lost 2 bases, with 13 bases spanning the gap. There are 15 residues in the CDR3. CDR3 protein: CASSLYPAPAYEQYF. CDR3 sequence (DNA): TGTGCCAGCAGCTTATACCCAGCACCCGCCTACGAGCAGTACTTC.

The table lists this clonotype with a few counts. The V and J genes are TRBV4-1 and TRBJ2-7; TRBD1 aligns across 8 bases. CDR3 length equals 15 residues. The germline V gene has CDR1 MGHRA and CDR2 YSYEKL. J gave up 2 bases and V 1 base, and 4 bases lay outside the gene matches. The CDR3 nucleotides are TGCGCCAGCAGCCAAGCCGGGACAGGTACCTACGAGCAGTACTTC. The encoded protein is CASSQAGTGTYEQYF.

This chain joins TRBV5-1 and TRBJ2-2, with D possibly being TRBD2 (5 bases). The CDR3 has 16 amino acids. CDR1 and CDR2 from the germline V gene are SGHRS and YFSETQ. The V gene lost 3 bases and the J gene lost 6 bases, with 18 bases spanning the gap. The CDR3 spells CASSWPLAEIAGELFF. The DNA of the CDR3 is TGCGCCAGCAGCTGGCCTCTAGCTGAGATTGCCGGGGAGCTGTTTTTT.

V and J are TRBV6-1 and TRBJ2-6; D uncertain. Trimming removed 6 bases at V and 0 bases at J, with 9 bases between. Germline V gene lookup returns CDR1 MNHNS and CDR2 SASEGT. The CDR3 is 15 amino acids. CDR3 sequence reads: CASRRQHSGANVLTF. In nucleotides, the CDR3 is TGTGCCAGCAGGAGGCAGCACTCTGGGGCCAACGTCCTGACTTTC.